This T cell receptor beta chain was found in a study of shared clonotypes between healthy human individuals. Study information: Aged 18 to 49, the donors were a couple of women and a few men.

This CDR3 comprises 13 residues. Trimming removed 2 bases from V and 1 base from J, with 5 bases in between. The germline CDR1 and CDR2 sequences are MNHEY and SVGAGI. This clone was seen a handful of times. Within the sample, other DNA sequences also encode this same CDR3. Profiled with immunoSEQ multiplex PCR; TCRdb holds only in-frame clones, not every one. This sample has hundreds of thousands of clones, with roughly 87% found just once. Sequencing input: memory CD8+ T cells sorted from blood. Subset meaning: CD45RO+ cells pooled with CCR7-negative TemRA cells. The receptor was derived from a young man in good health. V gene TRBV6-5 combines with J gene TRBJ1-1; no firm D call. The CDR3 DNA follows: TGTGCCAGCAGTTACGGGGAGAACACTGAAGCTTTCTTT. Translated: CASSYGENTEAFF.